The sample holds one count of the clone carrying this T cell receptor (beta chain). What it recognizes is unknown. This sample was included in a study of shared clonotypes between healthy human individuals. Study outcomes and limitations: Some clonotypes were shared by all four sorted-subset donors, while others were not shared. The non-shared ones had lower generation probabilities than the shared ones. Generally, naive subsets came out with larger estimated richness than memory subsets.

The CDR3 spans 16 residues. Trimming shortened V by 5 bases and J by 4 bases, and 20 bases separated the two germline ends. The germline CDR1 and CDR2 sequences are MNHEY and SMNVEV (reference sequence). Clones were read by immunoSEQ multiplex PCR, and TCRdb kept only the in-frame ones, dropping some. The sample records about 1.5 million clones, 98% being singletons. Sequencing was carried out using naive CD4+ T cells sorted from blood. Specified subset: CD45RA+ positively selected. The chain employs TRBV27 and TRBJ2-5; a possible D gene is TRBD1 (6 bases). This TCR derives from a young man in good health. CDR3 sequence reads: CASSPTWVLRGETQYF. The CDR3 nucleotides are TGTGCCAGCAGTCCAACATGGGTCCTCAGGGGAGAGACCCAGTACTTC.